The clone carrying this T cell receptor beta chain has just a few counts. The antigen remains undetermined. The CDR3 extends over 14 amino acids. V dropped 5 bases and J dropped 10 bases, with 20 bases sitting between them. Germline V CDR1 and CDR2: SGHVS, FQNEAQ. TCRdb keeps only in-frame clones here, not all; method: immunoSEQ multiplex PCR. The sample includes some 32,000 clones, roughly 84% of them seen just once. This specimen belongs to a study of OX40 agonist ivuxolimab in advanced cancers. Study-level information: Earlier treatment with anti-PD-1, anti-PD-L1 or anti-CTLA-4 was permitted, and roughly 40% had received some. Partial responses, seen in three patients, involved one hepatocellular carcinoma and two cutaneous melanomas.

Blood sampling was done at baseline, cycle 4 day 1, and cycle 7 day 1. Study conclusions and caveats: CD8+ T cells were the subset that, on average, had more expanded clones than CD4+.

Sequenced here: CD4+ or CD8+ T cells sorted from blood, sampled in a trial of the OX40 agonist ivuxolimab. The source is an adult with an advanced solid tumor such as melanoma, head and neck, liver or kidney cancer. V gene TRBV7-8 combines with J gene TRBJ1-1; a weak D match, TRBD1 (5 bases). In DNA form, the CDR3 reads TGTGCCAGCAGCCGTGATTGGGGGTTAGAACCAGCTTTCTTT. Residues: CASSRDWGLEPAFF.